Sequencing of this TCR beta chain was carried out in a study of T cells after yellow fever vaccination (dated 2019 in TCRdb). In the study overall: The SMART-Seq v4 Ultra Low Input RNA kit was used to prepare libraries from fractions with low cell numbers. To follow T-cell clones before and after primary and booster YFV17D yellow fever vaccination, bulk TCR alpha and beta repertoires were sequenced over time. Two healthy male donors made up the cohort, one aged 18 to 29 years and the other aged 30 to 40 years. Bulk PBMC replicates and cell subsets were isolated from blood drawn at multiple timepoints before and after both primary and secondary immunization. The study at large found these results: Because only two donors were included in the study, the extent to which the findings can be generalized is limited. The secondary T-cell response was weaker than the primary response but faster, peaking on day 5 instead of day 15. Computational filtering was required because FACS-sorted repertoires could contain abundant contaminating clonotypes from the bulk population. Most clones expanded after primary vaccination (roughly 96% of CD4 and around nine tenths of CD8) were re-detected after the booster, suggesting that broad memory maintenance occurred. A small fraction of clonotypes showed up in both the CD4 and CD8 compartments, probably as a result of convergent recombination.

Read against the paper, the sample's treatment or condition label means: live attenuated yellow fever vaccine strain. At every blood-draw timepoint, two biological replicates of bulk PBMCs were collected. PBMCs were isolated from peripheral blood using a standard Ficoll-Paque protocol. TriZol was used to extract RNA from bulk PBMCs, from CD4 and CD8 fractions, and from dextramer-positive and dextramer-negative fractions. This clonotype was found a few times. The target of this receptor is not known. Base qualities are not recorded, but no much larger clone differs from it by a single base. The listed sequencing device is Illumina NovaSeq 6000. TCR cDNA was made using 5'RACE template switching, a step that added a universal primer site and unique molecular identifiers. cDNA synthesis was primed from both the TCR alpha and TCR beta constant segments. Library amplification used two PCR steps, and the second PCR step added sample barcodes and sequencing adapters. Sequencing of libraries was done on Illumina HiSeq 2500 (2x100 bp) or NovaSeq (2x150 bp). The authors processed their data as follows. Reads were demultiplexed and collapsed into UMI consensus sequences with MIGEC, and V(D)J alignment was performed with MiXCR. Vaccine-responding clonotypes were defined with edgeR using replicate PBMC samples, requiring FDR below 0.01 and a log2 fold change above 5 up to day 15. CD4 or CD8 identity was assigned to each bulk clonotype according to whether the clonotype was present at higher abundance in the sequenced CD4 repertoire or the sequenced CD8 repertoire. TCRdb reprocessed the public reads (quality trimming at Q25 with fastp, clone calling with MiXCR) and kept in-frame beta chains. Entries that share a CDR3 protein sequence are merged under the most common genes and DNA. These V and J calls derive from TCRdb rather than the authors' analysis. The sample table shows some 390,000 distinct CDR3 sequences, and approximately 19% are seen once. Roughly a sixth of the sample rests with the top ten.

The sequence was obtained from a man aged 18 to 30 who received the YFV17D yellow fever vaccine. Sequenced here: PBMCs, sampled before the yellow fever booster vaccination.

The bases are TGTGCCAGCGAGCGGGGGGGTTACAATGAGCAGTTCTTC. Translation gives CASERGGYNEQFF. Recombination linked TRBV6-2 or TRBV6-3 to TRBJ2-1, and 10 bases in between align with TRBD2. The CDR3 holds 13 amino acids from the cysteine to the phenylalanine. The read is trimmed to its CDR3 DNA, 39 bases read in frame from base 1. From the germline V gene, CDR1 is MNHEY and CDR2 is SVGEGT. Trimming removed 8 bases from V and 4 bases from J; the gene matches leave 2 bases unexplained.